This T cell receptor (beta chain) comes out of a study of T cell responses to AZD1222 COVID-19 vaccine. Study context: Pooled together were second doses at about 4 or about 12 weeks.

Here immunoSEQ multiplex PCR was the method, and the copy in TCRdb shows in-frame clones only, minus some. In the table there are about 150,000 clones, 90% of which are singletons. Study observations and caveats: Increases in Spike-specific TCR breadth and depth were seen after two AZD1222 doses.

This clone has a single count. Antigen specificity is unknown. This CDR3 contains 15 residues. V was clipped by 4 bases and J by 0 bases, with 10 bases between them. Germline assignment: CDR1 MDHEN and CDR2 SYDVKM. This clonotype originated in an adult in good health. Sample: peripheral blood, taken on day 0 of AZD1222 vaccination. This chain joins TRBV28 and TRBJ1-3; D unresolved. Here the CDR3 DNA reads TGTGCCAGCAGTTCGGCCGCTCACTCTGGAAACACCATATATTTT. This sequence encodes CASSSAAHSGNTIYF. The entire variable domain, with the rest obtained from reference TRBV28 and TRBJ1-3, is as follows: DVKVTQSSRYLVKRTGEKVFLECVQDMDHENMFWYRQDPGLGLRLIYFSYDVKMKEKGDIPEGYSVSREKKERFSLILESASTNQTSMYLCASSSAAHSGNTIYFGEGSWLTVV.